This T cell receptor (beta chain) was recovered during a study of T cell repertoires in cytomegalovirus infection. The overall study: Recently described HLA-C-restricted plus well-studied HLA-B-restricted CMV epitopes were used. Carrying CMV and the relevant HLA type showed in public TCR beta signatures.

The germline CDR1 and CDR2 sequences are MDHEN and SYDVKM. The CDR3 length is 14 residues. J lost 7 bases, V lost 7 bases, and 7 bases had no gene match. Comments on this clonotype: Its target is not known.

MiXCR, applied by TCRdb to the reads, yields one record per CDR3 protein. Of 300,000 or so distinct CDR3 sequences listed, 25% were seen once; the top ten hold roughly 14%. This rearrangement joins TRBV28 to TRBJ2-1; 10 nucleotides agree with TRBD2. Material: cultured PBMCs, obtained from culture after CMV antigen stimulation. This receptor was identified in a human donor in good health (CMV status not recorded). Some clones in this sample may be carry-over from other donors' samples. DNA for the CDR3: TGTGCCAGCACCTTAGCGGGGGGTTGGAATGAGCAGTTCTTC. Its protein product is CASTLAGGWNEQFF.